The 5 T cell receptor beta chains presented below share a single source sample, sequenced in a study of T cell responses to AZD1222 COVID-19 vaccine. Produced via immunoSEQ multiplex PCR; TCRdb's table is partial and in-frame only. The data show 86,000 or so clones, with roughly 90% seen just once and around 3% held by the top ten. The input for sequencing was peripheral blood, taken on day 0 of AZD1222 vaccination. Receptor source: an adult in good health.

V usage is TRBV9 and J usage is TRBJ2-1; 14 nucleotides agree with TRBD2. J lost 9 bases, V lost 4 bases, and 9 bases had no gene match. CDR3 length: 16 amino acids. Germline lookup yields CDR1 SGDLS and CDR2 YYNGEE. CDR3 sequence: CASSPGTSGSLSEQFF. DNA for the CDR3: TGTGCCAGCAGCCCAGGGACTAGCGGGAGTTTATCTGAGCAGTTCTTC.

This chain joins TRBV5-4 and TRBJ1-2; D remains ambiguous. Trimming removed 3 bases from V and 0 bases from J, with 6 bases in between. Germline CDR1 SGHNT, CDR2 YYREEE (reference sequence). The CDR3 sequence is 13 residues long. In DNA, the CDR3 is TGTGCCAGCAGCTCACACTCTAACTATGGCTACACCTTC. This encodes CASSSHSNYGYTF.

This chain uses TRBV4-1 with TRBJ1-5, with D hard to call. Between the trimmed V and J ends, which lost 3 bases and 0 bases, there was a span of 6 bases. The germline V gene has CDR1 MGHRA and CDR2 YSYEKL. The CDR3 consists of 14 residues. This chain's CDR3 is CASSQINSNQPQHF. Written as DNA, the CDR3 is TGCGCCAGCAGCCAGATTAATAGCAATCAGCCCCAGCATTTT.

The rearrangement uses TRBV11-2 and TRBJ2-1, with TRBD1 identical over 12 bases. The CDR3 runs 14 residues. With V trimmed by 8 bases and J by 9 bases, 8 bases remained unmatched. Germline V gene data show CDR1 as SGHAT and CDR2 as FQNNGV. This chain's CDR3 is CASAWDRGRIEQFF. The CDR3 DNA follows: TGTGCCAGCGCCTGGGACAGGGGGCGGATTGAGCAGTTCTTC.

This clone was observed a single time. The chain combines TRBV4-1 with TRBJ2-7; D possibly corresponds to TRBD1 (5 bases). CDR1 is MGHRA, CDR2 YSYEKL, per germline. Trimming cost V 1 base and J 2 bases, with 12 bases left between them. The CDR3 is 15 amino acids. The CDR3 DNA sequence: TGCGCCAGCAGCCAAGGTTCGCAGGGAACCTACGAGCAGTACTTC. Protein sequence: CASSQGSQGTYEQYF.